This T cell receptor (beta chain) was retrieved from a study of OX40 agonist ivuxolimab in advanced cancers. Produced via immunoSEQ multiplex PCR; TCRdb's table is partial and in-frame only. This sample has 30,000 to 40,000 clones, with approximately 79% found just once. The CDR3 is 13 residues long. This sequence originates from an adult with an advanced solid tumor such as melanoma, head and neck, liver or kidney cancer. The chain joins TRBV1 to TRBJ2-1; the DNA was not compared with TRBD1, the D call given in the table. TRBV1 is described as a pseudogene. Source: CD4+ or CD8+ T cells sorted from blood, taken in a trial of the OX40 agonist ivuxolimab. CDR3 in DNA: TGCACCATCATCCGGGACAGGGGCAATGAGCAGTTCTTC. It is translated as CTIIRDRGNEQFF.